This T cell receptor beta chain came from a study of blood T cell repertoires in COVID-19. Study-level background: COVID-19 samples, acute and convalescent, were from the United States, Italy and Spain. T cells, B-cell-depleted T cells, or PBMCs provided the cDNA or gDNA that served as material.

V lost 2 bases and J 4 bases, leaving 9 bases between the germline ends. CDR1 and CDR2 from the germline V gene are MNHEY and SVGEGT. This CDR3 has 13 residues. In the source study's methods: Quantification of nucleated cells was approximated via reference gene primer amplification. Method: immunoSEQ multiplex PCR; TCRdb's copy keeps in-frame clones and lacks some. V and J calls and clone size are copied from that table; D and trimming were computed from the DNA. The table records about 40,000 clones, around nine tenths of them present only once. This clone occurred once. A Seattle source enrolled patients during active infection and followed them longitudinally.

This chain connects TRBV6-2 or TRBV6-3 to TRBJ2-7; possible D gene TRBD2, 5 bases. This TCR came from a man between 60 and 75 years old with COVID-19, enrolled during active disease. The sequenced sample consisted of peripheral blood. The CDR3 sequence: CASSYGSPYEQYF. In DNA, the CDR3 is TGTGCCAGCAGTTACGGGAGTCCGTACGAGCAGTACTTC.